Listed below are T cell receptor beta chains from one sample, sequenced in a study of blood T cell repertoires in COVID-19. Clones were sequenced by immunoSEQ multiplex PCR, and TCRdb holds only the in-frame ones, with some missing. Of 30,000 to 40,000 clones in the sample, 75% to 90% are singletons; the top ten hold 9.8%. Sequenced sample: peripheral blood. The receptor source for this set is a human donor in a cohort sampled during active COVID-19. CDR3s include the opening cysteine and the closing phenylalanine or tryptophan. D genes are given only for firm matches. Not all rows give a size; the values are once, few, many and, for expanded clones, a class.

TRBD2 TRBJ2-7 TRBV6-5 once TGTGCCAGCAGCTCGGGACTAGCGCAGGAGTACTTC CASSSGLAQEYF
- TRBJ1-1 TRBV5-4 - TGTGCCAGCAGCACTGGACAACTGAACACTGAAGCTTTCTTT CASSTGQLNTEAFF
TRBD2 TRBJ2-3 TRBV7-2 - TGTGCCAGCAGCTTGGGACTAGCGGGGGTCGGATCGACGCAGTATTTT CASSLGLAGVGSTQYF
- TRBJ1-1 TRBV24-1 - TGTGCCACCAGCAGGACAGCGAACACTGAAGCTTTCTTT CATSRTANTEAFF
TRBD1 TRBJ1-5 TRBV15 - TGTGCCACCAGCAGACCAGGGACAGGGGGTGTTCAGCCCCAGCATTTT CATSRPGTGGVQPQHF
- TRBJ1-3 TRBV5-5 - TGTGCCAGCAGCTTTACGGACGGCCGTCCGGCGGGCTCTGGAAACACCATATATTTT CASSFTDGRPAGSGNTIYF
TRBD1 TRBJ1-6 TRBV5-1 - TGCGCCAGCAGCTTGGGACAGGGGAATTCACCCCTCCACTTT CASSLGQGNSPLHF
- TRBJ2-3 TRBV28 - TGTGCCAGCAGTCTCCGCATTGAGCTCGATACGCAGTATTTT CASSLRIELDTQYF
TRBD2 TRBJ2-7 TRBV18 - TGTGCCAGCTCACCACCTAGCGGGTCCTACGAGCAGTACTTC CASSPPSGSYEQYF
- TRBJ2-7 TRBV30 - TGTGCCTGGAGTGCCCCCCTCAGGAGGGGTCAAAACTACGAGCAGTACTTC CAWSAPLRRGQNYEQYF
- TRBJ1-3 TRBV19 - TGTGCCAGTAATACAGGGTCCTTCTCTGGAAACACCATATATTTT CASNTGSFSGNTIYF
TRBD2 TRBJ2-5 TRBV2 once TGTGCCAGCAGTTACGGGACTAGCGGGGGCTTGAGGGAGACCCAGTACTTC CASSYGTSGGLRETQYF
- TRBJ1-5 TRBV28 - TGTGCCAGCACCATCCCCGGACACCTAGAATATAGCAATCAGCCCCAGCATTTT CASTIPGHLEYSNQPQHF
- TRBJ2-5 TRBV7-2 - TGTGCCAGCAGCTTAGGAGCCGAGACCCAGTACTTC CASSLGAETQYF
TRBD1 TRBJ1-2 TRBV6-5 - TGTGCCAGCAGGGGTGGGACAGTCACTGGCTACACCTTC CASRGGTVTGYTF
TRBD2 TRBJ2-3 TRBV6-5 - TGTGCCAGCAGGAGTGGGGGAGGGGGCACAGATACGCAGTATTTT CASRSGGGGTDTQYF
TRBD1 TRBJ2-2 TRBV6-2/TRBV6-3 - TGTGCCAGCAGTTCTCGACAGGGGGCTAACACCGGGGAGCTGTTTTTT CASSSRQGANTGELFF
- TRBJ2-7 TRBV6-6 - TGTGCCACCCTCAGGAGTGGTACCGGGGGTGGCGAGCAGTACTTC CATLRSGTGGGEQYF
- TRBJ1-5 TRBV18 - TGTGCCAGCTCACCACCGGGACAAAATCAGCCCCAGCATTTT CASSPPGQNQPQHF
- TRBJ1-4 TRBV6-6 - TGTGCCAGCATTGGGGCAGGTGCCAATGAAAAACTGTTTTTT CASIGAGANEKLFF
TRBD2 TRBJ2-2 TRBV30 - TGTGCCTGGAGTCCCCTAGCGGGAGGGACCGGGGAGCTGTTTTTT CAWSPLAGGTGELFF
TRBD2 TRBJ2-4 TRBV9 - TGTGCCAGCTCGGAAGCGGGAACCGTCAACATTCAGTACTTC CASSEAGTVNIQYF
TRBD1 TRBJ2-7 TRBV3-1/TRBV3-2 - TGTGCCAGCTCGCGGGGACAGGTCTACGAGCAGTACTTC CASSRGQVYEQYF
- TRBJ2-4 TRBV5-1 - TGCGCCAGCAGCGACGGGTCGGGAAACATTCAGTACTTC CASSDGSGNIQYF
- TRBJ2-7 TRBV6-5 - TGTGCCAGCAGGGCCCCGGGGTTCTCCTACGAGCAGTACTTC CASRAPGFSYEQYF
- TRBJ1-1 TRBV5-1 - TGCGCCAGCAGCGTAGACAGGCTCGAGAACACTGAAGCTTTCTTT CASSVDRLENTEAFF
- TRBJ2-5 TRBV11-2 - TGTGCCAGCTTTAGTAGCTTGCGACCAATGCGTTCAGAGACCCAGTACTTC CASFSSLRPMRSETQYF
TRBD2 TRBJ2-5 TRBV6-1 - TGTGCCAGCAGTGATCCAGCGGGGTTACAAGAGACCCAGTACTTC CASSDPAGLQETQYF